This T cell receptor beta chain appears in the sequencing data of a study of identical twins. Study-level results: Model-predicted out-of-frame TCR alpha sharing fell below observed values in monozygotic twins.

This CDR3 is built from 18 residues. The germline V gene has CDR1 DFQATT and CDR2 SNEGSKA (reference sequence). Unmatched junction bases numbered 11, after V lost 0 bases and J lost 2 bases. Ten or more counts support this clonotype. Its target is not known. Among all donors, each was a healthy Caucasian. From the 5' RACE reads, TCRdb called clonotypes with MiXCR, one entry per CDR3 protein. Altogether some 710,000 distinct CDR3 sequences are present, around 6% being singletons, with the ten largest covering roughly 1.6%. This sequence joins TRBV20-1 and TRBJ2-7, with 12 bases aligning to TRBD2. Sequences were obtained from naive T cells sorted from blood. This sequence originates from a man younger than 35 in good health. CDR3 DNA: TGCAGTGCTAGAGATCGGACTAGCGGGATAAATCCAACCTACGAGCAGTACTTC. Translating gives CSARDRTSGINPTYEQYF.